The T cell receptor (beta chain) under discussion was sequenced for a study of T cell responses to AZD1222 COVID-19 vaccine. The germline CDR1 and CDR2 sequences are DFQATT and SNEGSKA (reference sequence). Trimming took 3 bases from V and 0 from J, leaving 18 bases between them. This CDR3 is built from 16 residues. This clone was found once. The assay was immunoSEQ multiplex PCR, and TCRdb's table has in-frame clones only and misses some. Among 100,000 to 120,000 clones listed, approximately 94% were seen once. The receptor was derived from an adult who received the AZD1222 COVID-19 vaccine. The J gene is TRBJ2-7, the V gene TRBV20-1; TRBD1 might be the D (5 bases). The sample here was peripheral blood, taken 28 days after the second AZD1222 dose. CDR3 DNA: TGCAGTGCTAGTCCTCCCCTGGGGCCCTTCTCCTACGAGCAGTACTTC. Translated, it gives CSASPPLGPFSYEQYF.